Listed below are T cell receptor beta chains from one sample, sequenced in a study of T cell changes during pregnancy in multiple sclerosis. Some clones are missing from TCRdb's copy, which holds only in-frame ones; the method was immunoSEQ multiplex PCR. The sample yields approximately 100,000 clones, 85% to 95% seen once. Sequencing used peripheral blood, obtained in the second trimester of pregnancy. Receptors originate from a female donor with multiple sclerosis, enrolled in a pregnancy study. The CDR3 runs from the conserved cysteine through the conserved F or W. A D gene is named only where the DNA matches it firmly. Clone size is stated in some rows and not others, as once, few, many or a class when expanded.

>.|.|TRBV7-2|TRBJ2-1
TGTGCCAGCAGCTTGGCTACTACCGGTGAGCAGTTCTTC
CASSLATTGEQFF
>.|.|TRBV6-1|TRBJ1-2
TGTGCCAGCAGTGAAGGGACAGCAAACTATGGCTACACCTTC
CASSEGTANYGYTF
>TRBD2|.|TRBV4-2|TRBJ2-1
TGTGCCAGCAGCCAAAATCGGGGAGGGGTAGGAGATGAGCAGTTCTTC
CASSQNRGGVGDEQFF
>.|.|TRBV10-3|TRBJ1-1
TGTGCCATCAGTGATACAGGGATTGGCCTAAACACTGAAGCTTTCTTT
CAISDTGIGLNTEAFF
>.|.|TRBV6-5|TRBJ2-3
TGTGCCAGCAGTTGGTCGGTTGAGGGCGGTACAGATACGCAGTATTTT
CASSWSVEGGTDTQYF
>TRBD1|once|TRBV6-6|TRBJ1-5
TGTGCCAGCAGTTTAAGACAGGGGGGTAATCAGCCCCAGCATTTT
CASSLRQGGNQPQHF
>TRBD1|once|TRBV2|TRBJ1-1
TGTGCCAGCAGTCCTCGACAGGGGTCTATGAACACTGAAGCTTTCTTT
CASSPRQGSMNTEAFF
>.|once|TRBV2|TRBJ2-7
TGTGCCAGCTCAATGGGGGGAACGGGTTCCTACGAGCAGTACTTC
CASSMGGTGSYEQYF
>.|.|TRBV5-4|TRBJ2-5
TGTGCCAGCAGCTCTCGGGGGGCTCACGAGACCCAGTACTTC
CASSSRGAHETQYF
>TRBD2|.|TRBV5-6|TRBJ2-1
TGTGCCAGCATGGGGCGGGGGGGCCGTTACAATGAGCAGTTCTTC
CASMGRGGRYNEQFF
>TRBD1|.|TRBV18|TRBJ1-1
TGTGCCAGCTCACGAACTGGGACAGGAGAAGCTTTCTTT
CASSRTGTGEAFF
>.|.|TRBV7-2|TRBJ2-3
TGTGCCAGCAGCCGGAGAGGAGGGGGGGATCGCGCAGATACGCAGTATTTT
CASSRRGGGDRADTQYF
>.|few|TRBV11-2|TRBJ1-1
TGTGCCAGCAGCCGGGAGAGGGTGCCCACTGAAGCTTTCTTT
CASSRERVPTEAFF
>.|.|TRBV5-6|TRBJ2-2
TGTGCCAGCAGCCGGACTATTACCGGGGAGCTGTTTTTT
CASSRTITGELFF
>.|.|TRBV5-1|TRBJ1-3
TGCGCCAGCAGCGAGGAGCCATTTAGCTCTGGAAACACCATATATTTT
CASSEEPFSSGNTIYF
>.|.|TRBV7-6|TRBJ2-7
TGTGCCAGCAGCTTAAAAGGAAGGTCGGGCGAGCAGTACTTC
CASSLKGRSGEQYF
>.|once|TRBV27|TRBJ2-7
TGTGCCAGCAGTGGGAGGACAGGACCCTACGAGCAGTACTTC
CASSGRTGPYEQYF
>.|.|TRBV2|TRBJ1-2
TGTGCCAGCAGGCCCAGGGATAACTATGGCTACACCTTC
CASRPRDNYGYTF
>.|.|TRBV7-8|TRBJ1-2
TGTGCCAGCAGCTTAGGGAGGACAGCATCTAACTATGGCTACACCTTC
CASSLGRTASNYGYTF
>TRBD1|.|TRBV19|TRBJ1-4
TGTGCCAGTAGTCCGCGGACAGGGATGAATGAAAAACTGTTTTTT
CASSPRTGMNEKLFF
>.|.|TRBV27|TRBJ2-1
TGTGCCAGCAGTTTGGCCGGGTACAATGAGCAGTTCTTC
CASSLAGYNEQFF
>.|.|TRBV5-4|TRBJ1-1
TGTGCCAGCAGAACAATCGGTGACTTTGCCACTGAAGCTTTCTTT
CASRTIGDFATEAFF
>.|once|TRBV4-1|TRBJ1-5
TGCGCCAGCAGCCACCCGCCGGGGAATAGCAATCAGCCCCAGCATTTT
CASSHPPGNSNQPQHF
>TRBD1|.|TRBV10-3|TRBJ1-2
TGTGCCATCAGTGACCCTGGACAGGGTGGCAACTATGGCTACACCTTC
CAISDPGQGGNYGYTF
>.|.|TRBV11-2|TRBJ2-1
TGTGCCAGCAGCTTAGATCTGCAGTACAATGAGCAGTTCTTC
CASSLDLQYNEQFF
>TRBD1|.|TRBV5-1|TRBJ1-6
TGCGCCAGCAGCTTTGGACAGGAGTATAATTCACCCCTCCACTTT
CASSFGQEYNSPLHF
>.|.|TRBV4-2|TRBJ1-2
TGTGCCAGCAGCCAAGGACAGGACTATGGCTACACCTTC
CASSQGQDYGYTF
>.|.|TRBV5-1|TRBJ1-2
TGCGCCAGCAGCGTTGACAGTAGCCATGGCTACACCTTC
CASSVDSSHGYTF
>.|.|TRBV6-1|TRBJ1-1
TGTGCCAGCAGCCCTGACTGGAACACTGAAGCTTTCTTT
CASSPDWNTEAFF
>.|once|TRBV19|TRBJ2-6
TGTGCCAGTAGTATGGGCGGGCGTGGGGCCAACGTCCTGACTTTC
CASSMGGRGANVLTF
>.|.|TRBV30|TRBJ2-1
TGTGCCTGGAGTGTATTAAGGCAACTTGGGGAGCCCTACAATGAGCAGTTCTTC
CAWSVLRQLGEPYNEQFF
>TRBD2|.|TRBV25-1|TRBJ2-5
TGTGCCAGCGTAAGGACTAGCGGATACCAAGAGACCCAGTACTTC
CASVRTSGYQETQYF
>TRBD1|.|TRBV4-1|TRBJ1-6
TGCGCCAGCAGCCAGGACAGGGTCTATAATTCACCCCTCCACTTT
CASSQDRVYNSPLHF
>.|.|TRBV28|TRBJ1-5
TGTGCCAGCAGTCAGGGAAGCAATCAGCCCCAGCATTTT
CASSQGSNQPQHF
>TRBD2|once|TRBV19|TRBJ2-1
TGTGCCAGTAGTTTACAGGGGGTAGGGCTAGCGGGAGCCCACAATGAGCAGTTCTTC
CASSLQGVGLAGAHNEQFF
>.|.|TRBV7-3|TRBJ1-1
TGTGCCAGCAGCTTAACGCCGGACATGCACACTGAAGCTTTCTTT
CASSLTPDMHTEAFF
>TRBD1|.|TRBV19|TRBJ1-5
TGTGCCAGTAGTGACATGGGACAGGGGAATCAGCCCCAGCATTTT
CASSDMGQGNQPQHF